This TCR beta chain was found in a study of T cells in Graves' hyperthyroidism and ophthalmopathy. General study points: Ophthalmopathy was distinguished from stable hyperthyroidism by 13 V-J signatures. In blood, most of the thyroid clonotypes expanded above 0.001 were also present.

Together with thyroid ultrasound, orbital computed tomography, serum thyroxine and TRAb, clinical symptoms were used for diagnoses. PBMCs came from 7.5 to 10 ml fresh peripheral blood. This clonotype occurred many times. What it recognizes is unknown. RNA transcripts gave rise to amplified TCR beta CDR3 regions. With the HTBI primer set, the TCR CDR3 went through a first round of RT-PCR. One entry per CDR3 protein, called by TCRdb with MiXCR from the multiplex PCR reads. The profile shows about 55,000 distinct CDR3 sequences, about 50% of them singletons. Sequencing was performed on blood. The clonotype comes from an older woman with Graves' ophthalmopathy.

The CDR3 DNA reads as TGTGCCAGCAGACACCCGGGACGGGGGGTGGGGTACTTC. As protein: CASRHPGRGVGYF. The chain joins TRBV28 to TRBJ2-5; 7 positions match TRBD2. This CDR3 has 13 residues. Germline values: CDR1 MDHEN, CDR2 SYDVKM. J lost 13 bases, V lost 6 bases, and 14 bases had no gene match.